Each of the 26 T cell receptor beta chains below was sequenced from the same sample in a study of blood T cell repertoires in COVID-19. Sequencing was performed with immunoSEQ multiplex PCR; in TCRdb, only in-frame clones are kept and a portion is missing. The table has 95,000 to 100,000 clones, around 85% seen once. Sequenced sample: peripheral blood. The receptors were sampled from a woman in her 70s with active or convalescent COVID-19.

The chain is built from TRBV20-1 and TRBJ1-1; D not resolved. V gave up 3 bases and J gave up 4 bases, with 24 bases separating them. The CDR3 totals 17 residues. From germline, CDR1 is DFQATT and CDR2 SNEGSKA (reference sequence). Here the CDR3 DNA reads TGCAGTGCTAGTGCAGGTAGTAAAAAGCGGTCGATCACTGAAGCTTTCTTT. The encoded protein is CSASAGSKKRSITEAFF.

The CDR3: CASSTNSGGPGDTQYF. CDR3 DNA sequence: TGTGCCAGCAGCACTAATAGCGGGGGGCCAGGGGATACGCAGTATTTT. This chain uses TRBV7-2 with TRBJ2-3; 10 bases fit TRBD2. The germline gives CDR1 SGHTA, CDR2 FQGNSA. The CDR3 runs to 16 residues. Trimming removed 5 bases from V and 6 bases from J; junction bases left unmatched: 11.

V is TRBV28 and J is TRBJ2-1, with 12 bases that match TRBD2. There are 16 residues in the CDR3. Germline V CDR1 and CDR2: MDHEN, SYDVKM. The V segment lost 6 bases and the J segment 2 bases; nucleotides outside the gene matches: 5. As DNA, the CDR3 is TGTGCCAGCAGCATCCTAGCGGGGGGGACCTACAATGAGCAGTTCTTC. As protein: CASSILAGGTYNEQFF.

The chain combines TRBV10-3 with TRBJ1-1; 8 bases agree with TRBD1. With 2 bases clipped from V and 5 bases from J, the junction kept 1 base outside the gene matches. Germline V gives CDR1 ENHRY, CDR2 SYGVKD. The CDR3 is made up of 13 amino acids. CDR3 loop: CAISEDRGTEAFF. The CDR3 nucleotides read TGTGCCATCAGTGAGGACAGGGGAACTGAAGCTTTCTTT.

The rearrangement joins TRBV9 to TRBJ2-1, with TRBD2 matching 7 bases. Per the germline V gene, CDR1 is SGDLS and CDR2 is YYNGEE. The junction had 8 bases not matched to a gene; V was cut back by 4 bases and J by 4 bases. The CDR3 length is 15 residues. The CDR3: CASSPRRETYNEQFF. CDR3 bases: TGTGCCAGCAGCCCCAGGCGGGAGACGTACAATGAGCAGTTCTTC.

CDR3 DNA: TGTGCCAGCAGTGAAGCGCGGACAGGGGGCCTAGCTTCTAACTATGGCTACACCTTC. Translated: CASSEARTGGLASNYGYTF. The rearrangement joins TRBV2 to TRBJ1-2, with 11 bases matching TRBD1. This CDR3 has 19 residues. V trimming: 0 bases; J trimming: 0 bases; junction bases outside the gene matches: 9. The germline gives CDR1 SNHLY, CDR2 FYNNEI.

The chain combines TRBV9 with TRBJ2-7; tentative D call: TRBD1 (5 bases). The germline gives CDR1 SGDLS, CDR2 YYNGEE. The V gene lost 0 bases and the J gene lost 4 bases, with 17 bases spanning the gap. This CDR3 comprises 16 residues. CDR3 amino acids: CASSVDPEGARYEQYF. For the CDR3, the DNA is TGTGCCAGCAGCGTAGACCCGGAAGGGGCCCGATACGAGCAGTACTTC.

The rearrangement joins TRBV28 to TRBJ1-2, with D perhaps TRBD1 (6 bases). The CDR3 runs to 15 residues. V lost 6 bases and J 5 bases, leaving 19 bases between the germline ends. CDR1 is MDHEN, CDR2 SYDVKM, per germline. The CDR3 protein is CASRAPTGSGYGYTF. The CDR3 DNA sequence: TGTGCCAGCAGGGCCCCCACAGGGTCTGGTTATGGCTACACCTTC.

The rearrangement links TRBV9 to TRBJ2-3; D is ambiguous. The CDR3 covers 14 residues. Trimming took 3 bases from V and 4 from J, leaving 12 bases between them. Germline V gives CDR1 SGDLS, CDR2 YYNGEE. CDR3 coding DNA: TGTGCCAGCAGCGCTAATACCCTCCCAGATACGCAGTATTTT. Its translation: CASSANTLPDTQYF.

The chain uses TRBV11-2 and TRBJ1-2, with 9 nucleotides matching TRBD1. The CDR3 spans 14 residues. CDR1 and CDR2 from the germline V gene are SGHAT and FQNNGV. Trimming at V came to 9 bases and at J to 4 bases, leaving 9 bases not matched to a gene. The CDR3 region is CASPQPGQGYGYTF. As DNA, the CDR3 is TGTGCCAGTCCACAACCGGGACAGGGCTATGGCTACACCTTC.

The V gene is TRBV20-1, the J gene TRBJ2-7, with 7 bases matching TRBD1. The CDR3 is made up of 13 amino acids. The germline gives CDR1 DFQATT, CDR2 SNEGSKA (reference sequence). V shed 3 bases, J shed 4 bases, and the junction held 6 bases outside the gene matches. CDR3 sequence: CSASTGVIYEQYF. The CDR3 region has the DNA TGCAGTGCTAGTACAGGGGTCATATACGAGCAGTACTTC.

V usage is TRBV6-5 and J usage is TRBJ1-2; 7 bases line up with TRBD1. CDR1 is MNHEY, CDR2 SVGAGI, per germline. After removal of 0 bases from V and 8 bases from J, the junction contained 6 bases not matched to a gene. The CDR3 covers 14 residues. The CDR3 DNA reads TGTGCCAGCAGTTACTCCCAGGGGGTGGTAGGCTACACCTTC. This encodes CASSYSQGVVGYTF.

The V and J genes are TRBV3-1 (or the pseudogene TRBV3-2) and TRBJ1-2, with 8 bases aligning to TRBD1. From germline, CDR1 is LGHDT and CDR2 YNNKEL (reference sequence). The CDR3 consists of 14 residues. V gave up 1 base and J gave up 5 bases; unmatched junction bases: 3. CDR3 nucleotide sequence: TGTGCCAGCAGCCAAGGGGGACAGGTATATGGCTACACCTTC. Its translation: CASSQGGQVYGYTF.

This clone appeared a single time. The chain joins TRBV7-2 to TRBJ2-5; no reliable D call. The germline V gene encodes CDR1 SGHTA and CDR2 FQGNSA. CDR3 length: 13 amino acids. Trimming left V 4 bases short and J 0 bases short, with 6 bases between. The CDR3 DNA reads TGTGCCAGCAGCTCATCTAACCAAGAGACCCAGTACTTC. Protein: CASSSSNQETQYF.

This chain uses TRBV18 with TRBJ2-1; 7 nucleotides line up with TRBD1. In germline, CDR1 is KGHSH, CDR2 LQKENI. The CDR3 runs to 15 residues. J was trimmed by 0 bases and V by 6 bases; bases with no gene match: 5. The CDR3 DNA is TGTGCCAGCTCTCCAAGACAGGGCTCCTACAATGAGCAGTTCTTC. It codes for CASSPRQGSYNEQFF.

J is TRBJ2-1 and V is TRBV9; D may be TRBD2 (6 bases). Germline CDR1 and CDR2: SGDLS and YYNGEE. The CDR3 consists of 14 residues. Trimming removed 0 bases at V and 9 bases at J, with 13 bases between. The CDR3 DNA reads as TGTGCCAGCAGCGTAGGAGGGTGGGGGGTTGAGCAGTTCTTC. Its protein product is CASSVGGWGVEQFF.

The chain couples TRBV7-2 to TRBJ1-1, with D perhaps TRBD1 (6 bases). Germline assignment: CDR1 SGHTA and CDR2 FQGNSA. The CDR3 is made up of 13 amino acids. V was cut by 3 bases and J by 4 bases, with 9 bases left in between. The CDR3 protein is CASSFGTTTEAFF. CDR3 in DNA: TGTGCCAGCAGCTTTGGGACAACCACTGAAGCTTTCTTT.

The chain recombines TRBV11-2 with TRBJ2-1; TRBD2 matches at 7 bases. CDR3 length equals 14 residues. Germline-derived CDR1 and CDR2 are SGHAT and FQNNGV. V lost 4 bases, J lost 10 bases, and 10 bases stayed unmatched. The CDR3 coding sequence is TGTGCCAGCAGCTCGGCCGCCAGCGGGGTCGAGCAGTTCTTC. Residues: CASSSAASGVEQFF.

The chain links TRBV15 to TRBJ2-7, with a possible D match to TRBD1 (6 bases). The CDR3 length is 13 residues. Trimming removed 4 bases from V and 7 bases from J, with 14 bases in between. Germline V CDR1 and CDR2: LNHNV, YYDKDF (reference sequence). This CDR3 is CATSKQGPWEQYF. Written as DNA, the CDR3 is TGTGCCACCAGCAAACAGGGCCCATGGGAGCAGTACTTC.

This clone has only a few counts. The chain uses TRBV5-8 and TRBJ1-4, with D hard to call. Trimming cost V 0 bases and J 7 bases, with 13 bases left between them. Germline CDR1 and CDR2: SGHTS and YDEGEE. There are 15 residues in the CDR3. CDR3 coding DNA: TGTGCCAGCAGCTTGGCTAGGTCGTCGGGTGAAAAACTGTTTTTT. Translation: CASSLARSSGEKLFF.

This clone turned up a few times. The chain joins TRBV11-3 to TRBJ1-1; TRBD1 matches at 7 bases. V shed 6 bases and J 3 bases; nucleotides not matched to a gene: 4. CDR3 size: 13 residues. The germline gives CDR1 SGHNT, CDR2 YENEEA. The DNA for the CDR3 is TGTGCCAGCAGTATCCAGGGGGACACTGAAGCTTTCTTT. It specifies CASSIQGDTEAFF.

The CDR3 here is CASSLDGGAKAYGYTF. As DNA, the CDR3 is TGTGCCAGCAGCTTAGATGGGGGGGCGAAGGCCTATGGCTACACCTTC. The chain has TRBV7-9 and TRBJ1-2; tentatively, D is TRBD1 (6 bases). The V end lost 1 base, the J end lost 4 bases, and 16 bases lay between the germline ends. CDR1 is SEHNR and CDR2 is FQNEAQ in the germline V gene (reference sequence). CDR3 length: 16 residues.

V is TRBV10-1 and J is TRBJ1-1; D unclear. Germline lookup yields CDR1 WNHNN and CDR2 SYGVQD (reference sequence). There are 12 residues in the CDR3. The V end was cut by 5 bases, the J end by 4 bases, with 8 bases between. Written as DNA, the CDR3 is TGCGCCAGCAGTAAGACGGGCACTGAAGCTTTCTTT. Its protein is CASSKTGTEAFF.

This sequence joins TRBV11-3 and TRBJ2-7, with a weak D call TRBD1 (7 bases). Trimming took off 5 bases at V and 3 bases at J, with 20 bases between the two ends. Germline-derived CDR1 and CDR2 are SGHNT and YENEEA. This CDR3 comprises 16 residues. The CDR3 is CASSAAGQLQDYEQYF. CDR3 DNA sequence: TGTGCCAGCAGCGCCGCGGGACAGTTACAGGACTACGAGCAGTACTTC.

The V gene is TRBV4-3, the J gene TRBJ2-1, with TRBD2 identical over 8 bases. From germline, CDR1 is LGHNA and CDR2 YSLEER. This CDR3 is built from 16 residues. J gave up 6 bases and V 0 bases, and 7 bases lay outside the gene matches. CDR3 protein: CASSQDVAGTCNEQFF. CDR3 DNA: TGCGCCAGCAGCCAAGATGTAGCGGGAACCTGCAATGAGCAGTTCTTC.

This clone was recorded once. The V gene is TRBV28, the J gene TRBJ1-2, with 8 bases lining up with TRBD1. The junction had 12 bases not matched to a gene; V was cut back by 2 bases and J by 7 bases. Germline V gives CDR1 MDHEN, CDR2 SYDVKM. The CDR3 totals 16 residues. CDR3 region: CASSLVFPGQGGGYTF. CDR3 DNA sequence: TGTGCCAGCAGTTTAGTTTTTCCCGGACAGGGAGGTGGCTACACCTTC.